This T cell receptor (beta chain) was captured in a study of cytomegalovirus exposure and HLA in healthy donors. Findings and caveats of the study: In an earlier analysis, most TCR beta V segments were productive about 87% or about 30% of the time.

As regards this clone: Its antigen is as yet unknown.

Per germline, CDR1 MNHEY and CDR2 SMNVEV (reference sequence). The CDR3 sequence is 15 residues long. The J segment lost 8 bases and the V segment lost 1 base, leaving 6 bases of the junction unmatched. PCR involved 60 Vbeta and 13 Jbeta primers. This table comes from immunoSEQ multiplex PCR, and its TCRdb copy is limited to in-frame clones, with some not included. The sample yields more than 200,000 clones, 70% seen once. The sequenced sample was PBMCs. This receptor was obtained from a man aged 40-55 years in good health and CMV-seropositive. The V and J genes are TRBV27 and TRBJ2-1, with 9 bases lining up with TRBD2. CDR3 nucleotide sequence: TGTGCCAGCAGTTTATTGCGGGGGGGTCCACATGAGCAGTTCTTC. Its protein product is CASSLLRGGPHEQFF.